This T cell receptor (beta chain) derives from a study of regulatory dendritic cells for organ transplantation. Note on this clone: The target antigen is unknown.

Study results and caveats: The authors noted considerable between-person heterogeneity in alloreactive memory CD8+ cells.

Sequencing was performed with immunoSEQ multiplex PCR; in TCRdb, only in-frame clones are kept and a portion is missing. The table includes roughly 20,000 clones, approximately 83% detected once. CFSE-labeled sorted T cells met regulatory or mature dendritic cells for under 6 days. FACS sorted CD4+ or CD8+ T cells into CD45RA+ naive and CD45RO+ memory. Trimming took 0 bases from V and 4 from J, leaving 13 bases between them. The CDR3 loop spans 15 amino acids. Per the germline V gene, CDR1 is SGHDT and CDR2 is YYEEEE. The specimen was naive CD4+ T cells from blood cultured with regulatory dendritic cells. Subset described: CD45RA+ naive T cells. The chain carries TRBV5-6 and TRBJ1-2; tentatively, D is TRBD1 (5 bases). The TCR sequence derives from a human donor in good health. The DNA for the CDR3 is TGTGCCAGCAGCTTGGTAGGGGAGCCCGTCTATGGCTACACCTTC. Translated: CASSLVGEPVYGYTF.